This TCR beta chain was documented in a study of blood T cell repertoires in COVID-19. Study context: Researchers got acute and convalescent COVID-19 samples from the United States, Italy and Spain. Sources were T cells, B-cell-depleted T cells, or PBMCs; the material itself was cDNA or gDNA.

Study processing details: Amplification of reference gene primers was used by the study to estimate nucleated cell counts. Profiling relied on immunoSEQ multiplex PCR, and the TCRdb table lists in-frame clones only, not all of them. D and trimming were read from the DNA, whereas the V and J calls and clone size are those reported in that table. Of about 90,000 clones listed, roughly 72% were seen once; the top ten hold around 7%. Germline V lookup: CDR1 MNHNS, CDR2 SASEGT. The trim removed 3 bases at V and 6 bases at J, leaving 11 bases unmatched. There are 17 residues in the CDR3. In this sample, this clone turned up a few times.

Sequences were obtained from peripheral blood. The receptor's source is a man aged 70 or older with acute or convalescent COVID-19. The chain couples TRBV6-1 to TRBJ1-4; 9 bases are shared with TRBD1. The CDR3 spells CASSDPDTGGLYEKLFF. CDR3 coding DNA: TGTGCCAGCAGTGACCCAGACACAGGGGGCCTCTATGAAAAACTGTTTTTT.